Described below is a single T cell receptor beta chain sequence and its context. In the original processing: Estimated nucleated cell counts came from reference gene primer amplification. Profiled with immunoSEQ multiplex PCR; TCRdb holds only in-frame clones, not every one. For V, J and clone size, that table is used; D and trimming come from the DNA. This sample has 290,000 or so clones, with almost 85% found just once. The data were obtained in a study of blood T cell repertoires in COVID-19. Study overall: COVID-19 samples from acute and convalescent phases originated in the United States, Italy and Spain.

Germline loops: CDR1 SGHVS, CDR2 FQNEAQ. The CDR3 consists of 14 residues. V lost 5 bases, J lost 2 bases, and 3 bases stayed unmatched. Sequencing was carried out using peripheral blood. The rearrangement joins TRBV7-8 to TRBJ2-1, with 7 bases aligning to TRBD2. The receptor comes from a man aged 50 or older with active or convalescent COVID-19. Here the CDR3 DNA reads TGTGCCAGCAGCGCTAGCGGACCCTACAATGAGCAGTTCTTC. Its translation is CASSASGPYNEQFF. The variable domain in full, completed from reference TRBV7-8 and TRBJ2-1, reads GAGVSQSPRYKVAKRGQDVALRCDPISGHVSLFWYQQALGQGPEFLTYFQNEAQLDKSGLPSDRFFAERPEGSVSTLKIQRTQQEDSAVYLCASSASGPYNEQFFGPGTRLTVL.